The subject of this entry is one TCR beta chain. Its antigen remains unidentified. This sample is part of a study of human T cells and chemical hapten exposure. Study results and caveats: Versus controls, expanded TCRs had significantly more large CDR3 similarity clusters.

The CDR3 is 14 amino acids. J was trimmed by 4 bases and V by 4 bases; bases with no gene match: 5. Germline CDR1 is SGHTA and CDR2 is FQGNSA. TCRdb independently ran MiXCR on the RACE reads; one entry per CDR3 protein. The data show about 190,000 distinct CDR3 sequences, under 30% seen once. The time point is: patch test 3, about 24 weeks after DPC sensitization. Noted treatment: therapeutic diphenylcyclopropenone sensitization with weekly scalp DPC. The donor pool consisted of alopecia patients aged 18 to 70 years, considered suitable for DPC. Source: whole blood, taken in connection with sensitization to the hapten diphenylcyclopropenone (DPC). This receptor was obtained from a woman in her thirties or forties with alopecia areata. Some clones in this sample may be carry-over from other donors' samples. The rearrangement links TRBV7-2 to TRBJ1-2; 8 bases are a match to TRBD1. CDR3 residues: CASSSGQGSYGYTF. In nucleotides, the CDR3 is TGTGCCAGCAGCTCAGGACAGGGATCCTATGGCTACACCTTC.